This TCR beta chain was obtained from a study of blood T cell repertoires in COVID-19. Study information: COVID-19 samples collected from the United States, Italy and Spain covered acute and convalescent phases.

The CDR3 contains 15 residues. Per the germline V gene, CDR1 is LNHDA and CDR2 is SQIVND (reference sequence). J gave up 8 bases and V 3 bases, and 10 bases lay outside the gene matches. Produced via immunoSEQ multiplex PCR; TCRdb's table is partial and in-frame only. The sample contains approximately 300,000 clones, roughly 85% of which appear only once. The cohort comprised adults aged 18 to 89 years residing in around 25 US areas. Symptom resolution, clearance, or two negative PCRs marked donors in Cohort 3 as recovered. The sample was PBMCs or T cells enriched from blood (not recorded which). This TCR was recovered from a woman in her twenties or thirties who had recovered from COVID-19. The chain carries TRBV19 and TRBJ2-1, with TRBD2 identical over 7 bases. The CDR3 bases are TGTGCCAGTAGTATCCTGGCGGGAGCCGGGGATGAGCAGTTCTTC. This codes for CASSILAGAGDEQFF.